These 14 T cell receptor beta chains came from one sample sequenced in a study of response to subunit inactivated influenza vaccine listed by TCRdb under 2018. To prepare the library, RT-PCR was applied. The run used an Illumina HiSeq 2500. The public reads were run again by TCRdb, first through fastp at Q25 and then through MiXCR, and only productive beta chains were kept. Duplicate CDR3 protein sequences are folded into a single record with the most common DNA and genes. The sample table records about 570,000 distinct CDR3 sequences; about 11% of these occur just once. Together, the top ten hold about 10% of the sample. These data were also reused for a study on T cells expressing NK-cell markers. As noted in the second study: 5'RACE template switching, by which a universal primer site and unique molecular identifiers were added, was used to make TCR beta cDNA libraries.

The sequencing used PBMCs from blood, collected on the day of vaccination. Receptors were obtained from a middle-aged man who received an inactivated influenza vaccine. Donor details come from another sample of the same person, matched by shared clones.

This clonotype has a handful of counts. This rearrangement joins TRBV2 to TRBJ2-1; 8 bases line up with TRBD2. The trim removed 6 bases at V and 4 bases at J, leaving 8 bases unmatched. Germline values: CDR1 SNHLY, CDR2 FYNNEI. This CDR3 region has 15 residues. For the CDR3, the DNA is TGTGCCAGCAGAATCACTAGCGGACCTTACAATGAGCAGTTCTTC. This sequence encodes CASRITSGPYNEQFF. Drawing the rest from reference TRBV2 and TRBJ2-1, the complete variable domain is EPEVTQTPSHQVTQMGQEVILRCVPISNHLYFYWYRQILGQKVEFLVSFYNNEISEKSEIFDDQFSVERPDGSNFTLKIRSTKLEDSAMYFCASRITSGPYNEQFFGPGTRLTVL.

The V call is TRBV4-2, the J call TRBJ2-7; D is unclear. CDR3 length equals 16 residues. CDR1 and CDR2 (germline): LGHNA, YNFKEQ. V was cut by 0 bases and J by 1 base, with 13 bases left in between. CDR3 in amino acids: CASSQDSAGRSYEQYF. In DNA, the CDR3 is TGTGCCAGCAGCCAAGATTCCGCAGGCAGGTCCTACGAGCAGTACTTC.

This chain links TRBV15 with TRBJ2-3; the D is unclear. The V gene lost 0 bases and the J gene lost 8 bases, with 9 bases spanning the gap. Germline V gene sequence: CDR1 LNHNV, CDR2 YYDKDF (reference sequence). The CDR3 length is 13 residues. CDR3 sequence reads: CATSRDGVVTQYF. CDR3 sequence (DNA): TGTGCCACCAGCAGAGATGGCGTCGTTACGCAGTATTTT.

This clonotype has at least ten counts. The chain's CDR3 is CASSFSTDTQYF. The CDR3 region has the DNA TGTGCCAGCAGCTTCAGCACAGATACGCAGTATTTT. The chain employs TRBV7-2 and TRBJ2-3; no definite D call. Trimming cost V 3 bases and J 0 bases, with 1 base left between them. CDR1 is SGHTA and CDR2 is FQGNSA in the germline V gene. This CDR3 region has 12 residues.

There are many counts of this clonotype. The V and J genes are TRBV11-2 and TRBJ2-1; D uncertain. The CDR3 runs to 13 residues. CDR1 and CDR2 (germline): SGHAT, FQNNGV. V lost 2 bases to trimming and J lost 4 bases, with 6 bases between them. CDR3 nucleotides: TGTGCCAGCAGCTTAAGAAATTACAATGAGCAGTTCTTC. Encoded protein: CASSLRNYNEQFF.

The table lists this clonotype with many counts. The chain employs TRBV12-3 or TRBV12-4 and TRBJ2-7; tentatively, D is TRBD1 (5 bases). The V end lost 4 bases, the J end lost 9 bases, and 10 bases lay between the germline ends. The CDR3 loop spans 11 amino acids. The CDR3 bases are TGTGCCAGCAGTTCAGGGCGGTGGCAGTACTTC. Its protein is CASSSGRWQYF.

Only a few counts were recorded for this clonotype. The rearrangement links TRBV4-2 to TRBJ2-2, with unresolved D. Germline CDR1 LGHNA, CDR2 YNFKEQ. CDR3 length equals 18 residues. Trimming stripped 0 bases from V and 7 bases from J, with 21 bases between. The CDR3 DNA sequence: TGTGCCAGCAGCCAAGACTCCATAGACGTGATCTTTCGCGGGGAGCTGTTTTTT. Translation gives CASSQDSIDVIFRGELFF.

V gene TRBV7-9 combines with J gene TRBJ2-1; 9 bases align to TRBD1. The trim removed 5 bases at V and 5 bases at J, leaving 10 bases unmatched. The germline CDR1 and CDR2 sequences are SEHNR and FQNEAQ (reference sequence). This CDR3 contains 16 residues. CDR3 residues: CASSRIPGQGDNEQFF. CDR3 in DNA: TGTGCCAGCAGCCGCATCCCGGGACAGGGAGACAATGAGCAGTTCTTC.

V gene TRBV11-2 combines with J gene TRBJ2-7; TRBD1 matches 9 bases. J lost 5 bases, V lost 3 bases, and 11 bases had no gene match. The V gene's germline CDR1 is SGHAT and CDR2 FQNNGV. The CDR3 is made up of 16 amino acids. DNA for the CDR3: TGTGCCAGCAGCTTTATCCGGGGACAGGGACTAAACGAGCAGTACTTC. Translating gives CASSFIRGQGLNEQYF.

This clonotype was recorded many times. The J gene is TRBJ2-5, the V gene TRBV24-1, with D possibly matching TRBD2 (6 bases). Germline V gene sequence: CDR1 KGHDR, CDR2 SFDVKD. Trimming removed 5 bases at V and 0 bases at J, with 12 bases between. This CDR3 region has 15 residues. The DNA of the CDR3 is TGTGCCACCAGTGTCGGGTGGGAGGACCAAGAGACCCAGTACTTC. Amino acid sequence: CATSVGWEDQETQYF.

The rearrangement uses TRBV6-1 and TRBJ2-7, with 9 bases identical to TRBD2. The CDR3 loop spans 16 amino acids. V dropped 5 bases and J dropped 5; count of bases not matched to a gene: 13. Per germline, CDR1 MNHNS and CDR2 SASEGT. CDR3 region: CASSPLQAGGPHEQYF. The CDR3 region has the DNA TGTGCCAGCAGTCCATTACAGGCGGGAGGGCCCCACGAGCAGTACTTC.

There are a few counts of this clonotype. The chain combines TRBV6-5 with TRBJ2-7; TRBD1 might be the D (6 bases). The CDR3 extends over 12 amino acids. With 10 bases removed from V and 7 bases from J, the gap between germline ends came to 17 bases. Looked up from germline, CDR1 is MNHEY and CDR2 is SVGAGI. The chain's CDR3 is CATRDTFGEQYF. DNA of the CDR3: TGTGCCACTAGGGACACTTTTGGTGAGCAGTACTTC.

This clonotype was detected a few times. V is TRBV12-3 or TRBV12-4 and J is TRBJ2-3; D possibly corresponds to TRBD1 (6 bases). The ends were cut back, 1 base at V and 0 bases at J, with 11 bases in the middle. This CDR3 is 16 amino acids long. The CDR3 region is CASSLGRQVSTDTQYF. In DNA, the CDR3 is TGTGCCAGCAGTTTAGGTCGACAGGTTAGCACAGATACGCAGTATTTT.

This clonotype was seen a few times. The rearrangement uses TRBV29-1 and TRBJ2-2, with D possibly being TRBD2 (6 bases). V was trimmed by 5 bases and J by 5 bases, leaving 9 bases between them. Looked up from germline, CDR1 is SQVTM and CDR2 is ANQGSEA. This CDR3 contains 12 residues. The CDR3 DNA reads TGCAGCGTTAAACGGGAGACCGGGGAGCTGTTTTTT. Protein sequence: CSVKRETGELFF.